The 20 T cell receptor beta chains below were found in one sample sequenced in a study of T cell responses to AZD1222 COVID-19 vaccine. Produced via immunoSEQ multiplex PCR; TCRdb's table is partial and in-frame only. The sample yields around 94,000 clones, about 88% seen once. The material was peripheral blood, obtained on day 0 of AZD1222 vaccination. The origin of the receptors is an adult in good health.

The J gene is TRBJ2-2, the V gene TRBV3-1 (or the pseudogene TRBV3-2), with D uncertain. The CDR3 extends over 15 amino acids. CDR1 is LGHDT and CDR2 is YNNKEL in the germline V gene (reference sequence). Trimming removed 2 bases from V and 4 bases from J, with 11 bases in between. The DNA for the CDR3 is TGTGCCAGCAGCCAAAACGTATTGGGCACCGGGGAGCTGTTTTTT. This gives the protein CASSQNVLGTGELFF.

This rearrangement joins TRBV6-5 to TRBJ2-7; D gene unclear. In germline, CDR1 is MNHEY, CDR2 SVGAGI. V dropped 2 bases and J dropped 3 bases, with 14 bases sitting between them. This CDR3 has 15 residues. The CDR3 sequence is CASSYGTANLYEQYF. The CDR3 nucleotides read TGTGCCAGCAGTTACGGTACGGCTAATCTCTACGAGCAGTACTTC.

The V gene is TRBV9, the J gene TRBJ1-6; TRBD1 might be the D (5 bases). The CDR3 contains 15 residues. Per the germline V gene, CDR1 is SGDLS and CDR2 is YYNGEE. Trimming stripped 1 base from V and 10 bases from J, with 15 bases between. Here the CDR3 reads CASSVLDTRRSPLHF. For the CDR3, the DNA is TGTGCCAGCAGCGTACTGGACACCCGGCGCTCACCCCTCCACTTT.

This chain joins TRBV6-5 and TRBJ1-1, with D perhaps matching TRBD1 (6 bases). Germline lookup yields CDR1 MNHEY and CDR2 SVGAGI. V dropped 0 bases and J dropped 10 bases, with 12 bases sitting between them. There are 13 residues in the CDR3. The CDR3 sequence: CASSYSRGGAAFF. The CDR3 nucleotides read TGTGCCAGCAGTTACTCAAGGGGGGGCGCAGCTTTCTTT.

In its sample, this clone was seen a few times. V gene TRBV29-1 combines with J gene TRBJ1-1; D gene unclear. This CDR3 is built from 15 residues. Trimming removed 7 bases from V and 3 bases from J, with 21 bases in between. The germline V gene has CDR1 SQVTM and CDR2 ANQGSEA. For the CDR3, the DNA is TGCAGCGCAGAGACACCGGACGGAAGTCACACTGAAGCTTTCTTT. Translating it yields CSAETPDGSHTEAFF.

This chain joins TRBV6-6 and TRBJ1-1; no firm D call. With 3 bases removed from V and 4 bases from J, the gap between germline ends came to 12 bases. The CDR3 has 14 residues. Germline CDR1 reads MNHNY; CDR2 reads SVGAGI (reference sequence). CDR3 nucleotide sequence: TGTGCCAGCAGTTATGAGGCGCTCGCCACTGAAGCTTTCTTT. Its translation: CASSYEALATEAFF.

The chain joins TRBV28 to TRBJ1-2; D is perhaps TRBD1 (5 bases). CDR1 is MDHEN and CDR2 is SYDVKM in the germline V gene. The CDR3 contains 16 residues. V lost 2 bases and J lost 8, with 21 bases in between. CDR3: CASSLQLRGSQTGYTF. CDR3 bases: TGTGCCAGCAGTTTACAACTGCGGGGCAGTCAAACCGGCTACACCTTC.

The gene calls are TRBV7-9 and TRBJ1-2, with D perhaps matching TRBD1 (6 bases). CDR1 SEHNR and CDR2 FQNEAQ come from the germline V gene (reference sequence). This CDR3 spans 14 amino acids. Trimming removed 5 bases from V and 8 bases from J, with 18 bases in between. CDR3 amino acids: CASSPGGAGWGYTF. DNA for the CDR3: TGTGCCAGCAGCCCCGGGGGGGCAGGTTGGGGCTACACCTTC. Variable domain in full (rest from reference TRBV7-9 and TRBJ1-2): DTGVSQNPRHKITKRGQNVTFRCDPISEHNRLYWYRQTLGQGPEFLTYFQNEAQLEKSRLLSDRFSAERPKGSFSTLEIQRTEQGDSAMYLCASSPGGAGWGYTFGSGTRLTVV.

The chain employs TRBV19 and TRBJ2-7; 9 bases agree with TRBD2. Germline V gene lookup returns CDR1 LNHDA and CDR2 SQIVND (reference sequence). V gave up 6 bases and J gave up 6 bases; unmatched junction bases: 12. The CDR3 is 15 amino acids. Here the CDR3 reads CASSQLSGGLSEQYF. CDR3 coding DNA: TGTGCCAGTAGCCAGTTGAGCGGGGGGTTATCCGAGCAGTACTTC.

The chain has TRBV5-1 and TRBJ2-1; 13 bases are shared with TRBD2. V was clipped by 4 bases and J by 10 bases; unmatched bases: 8. This CDR3 region has 15 residues. Looked up from germline, CDR1 is SGHRS and CDR2 is YFSETQ. This CDR3 reads CASSPGTSGVREQFF. In nucleotides, the CDR3 is TGCGCCAGCAGCCCTGGGACTAGCGGGGTAAGGGAGCAGTTCTTC.

The chain couples TRBV19 to TRBJ1-2; TRBD1 agrees at 9 bases. J was trimmed by 6 bases and V by 6 bases; bases with no gene match: 5. CDR3 length: 13 amino acids. Germline loops: CDR1 LNHDA, CDR2 SQIVND (reference sequence). CDR3 DNA: TGTGCCAGTAGAATACAGGGGGCGGATGGCTACACCTTC. Amino acid sequence: CASRIQGADGYTF.

The chain employs TRBV6-1 and TRBJ1-5; no clear D. Trimming left V 2 bases short and J 0 bases short, with 8 bases between. Germline V gives CDR1 MNHNS, CDR2 SASEGT. This CDR3 is 15 amino acids long. The CDR3 DNA reads as TGTGCCAGCAGTGAAAGGGTGTATAGCAATCAGCCCCAGCATTTT. Encoded protein: CASSERVYSNQPQHF.

V and J are TRBV19 and TRBJ1-6; D uncertain. The CDR3 extends over 14 amino acids. Trimming left V 3 bases short and J 10 bases short, with 13 bases between. CDR1 LNHDA and CDR2 SQIVND come from the germline V gene (reference sequence). CDR3 DNA: TGTGCCAGTAGTATGTCCGGGCTGCGATCACCCCTCCACTTT. It is translated as CASSMSGLRSPLHF.

This clone was detected only a few times. This chain connects TRBV9 to TRBJ1-4, with D possibly being TRBD1 (5 bases). The CDR3 extends over 15 amino acids. The ends were cut back, 4 bases at V and 8 bases at J, with 18 bases in the middle. From germline, CDR1 is SGDLS and CDR2 YYNGEE. In DNA, the CDR3 is TGTGCCAGCAGCCCCTCTATAAGGGGTGGGGAAAAACTGTTTTTT. Protein product: CASSPSIRGGEKLFF.

The chain combines TRBV6-1 with TRBJ2-6; TRBD1 agrees at 7 bases. Trimming took 4 bases from V and 2 from J; bases not matched to a gene: 17. Germline V gene sequence: CDR1 MNHNS, CDR2 SASEGT. The CDR3 runs to 20 residues. The CDR3 bases are TGTGCCAGCAGTGCCACGTCCTCCGGGACAGAATATACTGGGGCCAACGTCCTGACTTTC. The encoded protein is CASSATSSGTEYTGANVLTF.

The chain couples TRBV6-4 to TRBJ2-7; 7 bases match TRBD2. Germline CDR1 and CDR2: MRHNA and SNTAGT. Germline trimming cut 5 bases from V and 7 bases from J; bases unmatched to any gene: 2. This CDR3 region has 11 residues. In DNA, the CDR3 is TGTGCCAGCAGTAACGGGGGGGAGCAGTACTTC. Protein product: CASSNGGEQYF.

The chain uses TRBV5-1 and TRBJ1-6; possible D gene TRBD1, 6 bases. The CDR3 totals 15 residues. Per germline, CDR1 SGHRS and CDR2 YFSETQ. Trimming pared 0 bases from V and 12 bases from J, leaving 16 bases between. This CDR3 is CASSLDGTRGRPLHF. CDR3 nucleotide sequence: TGCGCCAGCAGCTTGGATGGGACACGTGGACGACCCCTCCACTTT. Filled out from reference TRBV5-1 and TRBJ1-6, the complete variable domain reads KAGVTQTPRYLIKTRGQQVTLSCSPISGHRSVSWYQQTPGQGLQFLFEYFSETQRNKGNFPGRFSGRQFSNSRSEMNVSTLELGDSALYLCASSLDGTRGRPLHFGNGTRLTVT.

This clone came up a few times. The chain joins TRBV30 to TRBJ1-2; D gene unclear. The CDR3 is 12 amino acids. From germline, CDR1 is GTSNPN and CDR2 SVGIG (reference sequence). V was cut by 2 bases and J by 8 bases, with 12 bases left in between. In DNA, the CDR3 is TGTGCCTGGAGTCGACAAACTCAGGGCTACACCTTC. It encodes CAWSRQTQGYTF.

This chain uses TRBV19 with TRBJ1-2, with 9 bases that match TRBD1. CDR1 is LNHDA, CDR2 SQIVND, per germline (reference sequence). Trimming took 3 bases from V and 1 from J; bases not matched to a gene: 6. This CDR3 has 16 residues. CDR3 protein: CASSIGQGSDNYGYTF. The CDR3 DNA follows: TGTGCCAGTAGTATCGGACAGGGGTCGGATAACTATGGCTACACCTTC.

This sequence joins TRBV3-1 (or the pseudogene TRBV3-2) and TRBJ2-1; TRBD2 matches at 9 bases. Germline CDR1 reads LGHDT; CDR2 reads YNNKEL (reference sequence). The CDR3 totals 16 residues. J gave up 2 bases and V 6 bases, and 8 bases lay outside the gene matches. The CDR3 DNA is TGTGCCAGCAGTCGTTCTAGCGGGGACCCCTACAATGAGCAGTTCTTC. Protein sequence: CASSRSSGDPYNEQFF.